This T cell receptor beta chain was observed in a study of Ad26.COV2.S vaccination and SARS-CoV-2 variants. Per germline, CDR1 PRHDT and CDR2 FYEKMQ (reference sequence). CDR3 length: 13 residues. V shed 5 bases and J 7 bases; nucleotides not matched to a gene: 7. The assay was immunoSEQ multiplex PCR, and TCRdb's table has in-frame clones only and misses some. The data contain 87,000 or so clones, less than 85% of them singletons. Concerning this clone: Its specificity is not known.

Study-wide results and limits: Vaccine and placebo recipients had similar non-spike TCR breadth.

The chain recombines TRBV13 with TRBJ1-1; TRBD1 agrees at 7 bases. The source of this sequence is a human donor who had recovered from COVID-19. The starting material was peripheral blood, obtained after recovery from COVID-19. Here the CDR3 DNA reads TGTGCCAGCAGCCCACTGGGACAGCATGAAGCTTTCTTT. Translating it yields CASSPLGQHEAFF.